This T cell receptor (beta chain) was retrieved from a study of cytomegalovirus exposure and HLA in healthy donors. Libraries were prepared by immunoSEQ multiplex PCR; TCRdb keeps only in-frame clonotypes and omits some of them. The sample carries around 150,000 clones, roughly nine tenths recorded once. The CDR3 spans 13 residues. Trimming removed 6 bases at V and 7 bases at J, with 13 bases between. CDR1 and CDR2 (germline): SNHLY, FYNNEI. The sequence came from a woman aged 18-29 years in good health and CMV-seropositive. The chain is built from TRBV2 and TRBJ2-1, with D possibly TRBD1 on 6 matching bases. The sequenced sample consisted of PBMCs. CDR3 DNA: TGTGCCAGCAGACCGGACAGCCTTAATGAGCAGTTCTTC. As protein: CASRPDSLNEQFF.